The 28 T cell receptor beta chains listed next were all sequenced from one sample in a study of cytotoxic CD8 clonotypes in ibrutinib-treated CLL. The protocol was immunoSEQ multiplex PCR, while the TCRdb copy is restricted to in-frame clones and leaves out a portion. The sample contains more than 140,000 clones, 77% of which appear only once. Sample: PBMCs, taken after 12 months of ibrutinib treatment. These receptors all stem from a human donor with chronic lymphocytic leukemia.

The genes are TRBV5-6 and TRBJ2-7; D is perhaps TRBD2 (5 bases). This CDR3 contains 15 residues. CDR1 and CDR2 (germline): SGHDT, YYEEEE. Trimming pared 3 bases from V and 2 bases from J, leaving 15 bases between. CDR3 nucleotide sequence: TGTGCCAGCAGCTCGGGAATATCCAACACCTACGAGCAGTACTTC. It specifies CASSSGISNTYEQYF.

This clone occurred a few times. This chain uses TRBV18 with TRBJ1-1, with a weak D call TRBD1 (5 bases). Deletions cut 6 bases from V and 0 bases from J, with 8 bases between. Germline CDR1 is KGHSH and CDR2 is LQKENI. The CDR3 has 13 amino acids. CDR3 sequence (DNA): TGTGCCAGCTCGCAGACAGTGAACACTGAAGCTTTCTTT. This gives the protein CASSQTVNTEAFF.

The genes are TRBV6-5 and TRBJ2-5; TRBD2 matches 8 bases. The ends lost 4 bases at V and 5 bases at J; junction bases unmatched: 12. Germline V gene lookup returns CDR1 MNHEY and CDR2 SVGAGI. The length of the CDR3 is 16 residues. CDR3 nucleotide sequence: TGTGCCAGCAGTTTCTCGGGGGGGCGTGTCGGGGAGACCCAGTACTTC. It is translated as CASSFSGGRVGETQYF.

J is TRBJ1-1 and V is TRBV18; weak D call: TRBD1 (6 bases). Germline V gene data show CDR1 as KGHSH and CDR2 as LQKENI. V lost 4 bases and J 5 bases, leaving 11 bases between the germline ends. The CDR3 consists of 13 residues. CDR3 DNA: TGTGCCAGCTCACGAAACAGGGAAACTGAAGCTTTCTTT. It codes for CASSRNRETEAFF.

Note on this clone: Different DNA sequences within this sample yield the same CDR3. The V and J genes are TRBV5-5 and TRBJ1-5; D not certain. Trimming cost V 1 base and J 5 bases, with 7 bases left between them. The CDR3 has 13 residues. CDR1 is SGHKS, CDR2 YYEKEE, per germline (reference sequence). The DNA for the CDR3 is TGTGCCAGCAGCTTGCTATGGGATCAGCCCCAGCATTTT. This translates into CASSLLWDQPQHF.

This clone has more than one count but fewer than ten. The J gene is TRBJ2-3, the V gene TRBV29-1, with TRBD2 matching over 11 bases. Germline CDR1 is SQVTM and CDR2 is ANQGSEA. Trimming removed 4 bases from V and 7 bases from J; junction bases left unmatched: 7. This CDR3 is built from 14 residues. CDR3 protein: CSVAPTSGSNTQYF. The CDR3 coding sequence is TGCAGCGTTGCCCCTACTAGCGGGAGTAATACGCAGTATTTT.

The table lists this clone with a few counts. This chain connects TRBV5-5 to TRBJ1-5; 7 nucleotides line up with TRBD1. Germline V CDR1 and CDR2: SGHKS, YYEKEE (reference sequence). The CDR3 contains 14 residues. Trimming took 5 bases from V and 3 from J; bases not matched to a gene: 5. The chain's CDR3 is CASSRDRVNQPQHF. CDR3 in DNA: TGTGCCAGCAGTCGGGACAGAGTCAATCAGCCCCAGCATTTT.

The chain combines TRBV4-1 with TRBJ2-7; 9 bases line up with TRBD1. Germline-derived CDR1 and CDR2 are MGHRA and YSYEKL. V dropped 3 bases and J dropped 2; count of bases not matched to a gene: 5. The CDR3 is 15 residues long. Here the CDR3 reads CASSQTGGFPYEQYF. CDR3 bases: TGCGCCAGCAGCCAGACAGGGGGTTTCCCCTACGAGCAGTACTTC.

CDR3 sequence reads: CASSLGNSGSGHNEQFF. CDR3 in DNA: TGTGCCAGCAGCTTAGGGAATAGCGGGAGCGGCCACAATGAGCAGTTCTTC. The rearrangement links TRBV7-2 to TRBJ2-1, with 9 positions matching TRBD2. The CDR3 has 17 amino acids. Trimming at V came to 1 base and at J to 5 bases, leaving 9 bases not matched to a gene. CDR1 and CDR2 (germline): SGHTA, FQGNSA.

The table lists this clone with a count of one. V usage is TRBV6-5 and J usage is TRBJ2-1, with D unclear. The germline V gene has CDR1 MNHEY and CDR2 SVGAGI. V dropped 8 bases and J dropped 3 bases, with 14 bases sitting between them. CDR3 size: 14 residues. This CDR3 is CASVGLPDYNEQFF. The CDR3 DNA is TGTGCCAGCGTGGGCTTGCCGGACTACAATGAGCAGTTCTTC.

This chain joins TRBV30 and TRBJ2-7, with a possible D match to TRBD1 (5 bases). Germline V gives CDR1 GTSNPN, CDR2 SVGIG (reference sequence). This CDR3 is 13 amino acids long. V was cut by 7 bases and J by 6 bases, with 19 bases left in between. The DNA for the CDR3 is TGTGCCTCTGACAGCCTCCTTTTCTCCGAGCAGTACTTC. Translation: CASDSLLFSEQYF.

This chain links TRBV29-1 with TRBJ2-4, with 10 bases aligning to TRBD2. This CDR3 has 13 residues. Per germline, CDR1 SQVTM and CDR2 ANQGSEA. After removal of 6 bases from V and 3 bases from J, the junction contained 2 bases not matched to a gene. CDR3 nucleotides: TGCAGCGTCTGGACTAGCGGCAAAAACATTCAGTACTTC. Translated: CSVWTSGKNIQYF.

This sequence joins TRBV5-1 and TRBJ1-2; 10 nucleotides align to TRBD1. There are 14 residues in the CDR3. Trimming took 4 bases from V and 5 from J; bases not matched to a gene: 5. Germline assignment: CDR1 SGHRS and CDR2 YFSETQ. DNA for the CDR3: TGCGCCAGCAGCCCGGACAGGGGGAGGTATGGCTACACCTTC. It specifies CASSPDRGRYGYTF.

This rearrangement joins TRBV2 to TRBJ2-3; D not certain. V gave up 7 bases and J gave up 4 bases, with 9 bases separating them. The germline CDR1 and CDR2 sequences are SNHLY and FYNNEI. This CDR3 region has 12 residues. CDR3 sequence reads: CASKVHADTQYF. As DNA, the CDR3 is TGTGCCAGCAAGGTACACGCAGATACGCAGTATTTT.

The genes are TRBV28 and TRBJ2-3; D unresolved. The V and J ends lost 3 bases and 0 bases respectively, with 10 bases between them. The CDR3 is 15 amino acids. Germline loops: CDR1 MDHEN, CDR2 SYDVKM. The CDR3 protein is CASSFIRSSTDTQYF. For the CDR3, the DNA is TGTGCCAGCAGTTTCATCAGGTCTAGCACAGATACGCAGTATTTT.

This CDR3 is CASSHFPGLETYEQYF. CDR3 coding DNA: TGTGCCAGCAGCCATTTTCCGGGACTAGAAACCTACGAGCAGTACTTC. The chain uses TRBV4-2 and TRBJ2-7, with 8 bases identical to TRBD2. Trimming at V came to 3 bases and at J to 2 bases, leaving 9 bases not matched to a gene. The CDR3 totals 16 residues. Germline-derived CDR1 and CDR2 are LGHNA and YNFKEQ.

This chain links TRBV5-1 with TRBJ2-1; 11 nucleotides align to TRBD2. This CDR3 comprises 15 residues. Looked up from germline, CDR1 is SGHRS and CDR2 is YFSETQ. V was clipped by 2 bases and J by 6 bases; unmatched bases: 4. DNA of the CDR3: TGCGCCAGCAGCTTCTCACTAGCGGGAGCCAATGAGCAGTTCTTC. Its translation is CASSFSLAGANEQFF.

This chain links TRBV25-1 with TRBJ2-3; D ambiguous. Germline V gene sequence: CDR1 MGHDK, CDR2 SYGVNS. V was trimmed by 3 bases and J by 6 bases, leaving 13 bases between them. The CDR3 is 14 residues long. Written as DNA, the CDR3 is TGTGCCAGCAGTGATTCTGGCTTTTTGGATACGCAGTATTTT. Amino acids: CASSDSGFLDTQYF. The full variable domain, in which reference TRBV25-1 and TRBJ2-3 provide the parts outside the CDR3, is EADIYQTPRYLVIGTGKKITLECSQTMGHDKMYWYQQDPGMELHLIHYSYGVNSTEKGDLSSESTVSRIRTEHFPLTLESARPSHTSQYLCASSDSGFLDTQYFGPGTRLTVL.

The sample holds a few counts of this clone. J is TRBJ2-7 and V is TRBV7-2, with D possibly TRBD1 on 6 matching bases. V lost 2 bases to trimming and J lost 2 bases, with 10 bases between them. This CDR3 has 14 residues. Germline lookup yields CDR1 SGHTA and CDR2 FQGNSA. The CDR3 loop is CASSLLQGPYEQYF. CDR3 DNA sequence: TGTGCCAGCAGCTTACTTCAGGGGCCCTACGAGCAGTACTTC.

The chain employs TRBV10-3 and TRBJ2-7; no reliable D call. The V and J ends lost 0 bases and 3 bases respectively, with 3 bases between them. The CDR3 has 12 amino acids. Germline loops: CDR1 ENHRY, CDR2 SYGVKD. CDR3 in amino acids: CAISESNYEQYF. The CDR3 DNA sequence: TGTGCCATCAGTGAGTCTAACTACGAGCAGTACTTC.

Written as DNA, the CDR3 is TGCGCCAGCAGCGGGGGACGGACTAGCGGGGCAACAGATACGCAGTATTTT. This translates into CASSGGRTSGATDTQYF. This chain uses TRBV5-1 with TRBJ2-3, with 12 bases lining up with TRBD2. With V trimmed by 4 bases and J by 3 bases, 9 bases remained unmatched. Per the germline V gene, CDR1 is SGHRS and CDR2 is YFSETQ. The CDR3 contains 17 residues.

This chain links TRBV30 with TRBJ1-5, with TRBD1 as a possible D gene (6 bases). There are 14 residues in the CDR3. Germline-derived CDR1 and CDR2 are GTSNPN and SVGIG (reference sequence). V was shortened by 4 bases and J by 5 bases, with 15 bases between the two germline ends. As DNA, the CDR3 is TGTGCCTGGACTCGCACAGGGTTCGATCAGCCCCAGCATTTT. Protein product: CAWTRTGFDQPQHF.

This clone came up a few times. The J gene is TRBJ2-5, the V gene TRBV27, with D uncertain. Trimming pared 0 bases from V and 11 bases from J, leaving 13 bases between. The CDR3 spans 13 residues. The germline gives CDR1 MNHEY, CDR2 SMNVEV (reference sequence). CDR3 amino acids: CASSLSHKVAQYF. The CDR3 nucleotides are TGTGCCAGCAGTTTATCGCATAAAGTTGCGCAGTACTTC.

This clone was counted a single time. The chain recombines TRBV28 with TRBJ2-7, with D possibly called TRBD1 or TRBD2 (7 bases each). The germline gives CDR1 MDHEN, CDR2 SYDVKM. V lost 4 bases, J lost 0 bases, and 16 bases lay in between. The length of the CDR3 is 16 residues. CDR3 DNA sequence: TGTGCCAGCAGTTCCCCAGGGGGGGAGAGCTCCTACGAGCAGTACTTC. Its protein is CASSSPGGESSYEQYF.

CDR3 in amino acids: CASSYSAGVYNEQFF. In DNA form, the CDR3 reads TGTGCCAGCAGTTACTCGGCGGGAGTCTACAATGAGCAGTTCTTC. V usage is TRBV6-6 and J usage is TRBJ2-1; 7 nucleotides match TRBD2. Germline CDR1 is MNHNY and CDR2 is SVGAGI (reference sequence). Trimming took 0 bases from V and 3 from J; bases not matched to a gene: 2. The CDR3 spans 15 residues.

This sequence joins TRBV4-3 and TRBJ1-5, with unresolved D. The germline V gene encodes CDR1 LGHNA and CDR2 YSLEER. Trimming left V 9 bases short and J 6 bases short, with 15 bases between. This CDR3 region has 13 residues. The chain's CDR3 is CARTSRLGQPQHF. The CDR3 nucleotides are TGCGCCAGAACAAGCAGGCTGGGTCAGCCCCAGCATTTT.

V and J are TRBV28 and TRBJ2-1; either TRBD1 or TRBD2 may supply D (6 bases each). CDR3 size: 13 residues. Germline assignment: CDR1 MDHEN and CDR2 SYDVKM. The ends were cut back, 6 bases at V and 8 bases at J, with 14 bases in the middle. The CDR3 protein is CASSYRGVHEQFF. In nucleotides, the CDR3 is TGTGCCAGCAGCTATAGGGGGGTCCATGAGCAGTTCTTC.

The chain joins TRBV5-4 to TRBJ1-5, with unresolved D. Per the germline V gene, CDR1 is SGHNT and CDR2 is YYREEE (reference sequence). Trimming took off 2 bases at V and 0 bases at J, with 15 bases between the two ends. The CDR3 has 17 amino acids. The CDR3, as DNA: TGTGCCAGCAGCTTTTCCAGCGGGTACAATAGCAATCAGCCCCAGCATTTT. Translated, it gives CASSFSSGYNSNQPQHF.